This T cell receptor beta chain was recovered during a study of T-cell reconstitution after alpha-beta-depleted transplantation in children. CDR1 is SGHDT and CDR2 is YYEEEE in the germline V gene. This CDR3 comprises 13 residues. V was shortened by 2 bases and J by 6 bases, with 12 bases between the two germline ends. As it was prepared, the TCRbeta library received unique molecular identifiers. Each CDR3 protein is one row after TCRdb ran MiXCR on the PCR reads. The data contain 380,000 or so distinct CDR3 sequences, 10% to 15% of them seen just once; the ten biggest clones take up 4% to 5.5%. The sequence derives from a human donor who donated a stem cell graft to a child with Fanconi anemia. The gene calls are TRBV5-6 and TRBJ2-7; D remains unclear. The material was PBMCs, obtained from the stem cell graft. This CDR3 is CASSFFGPGEQYF. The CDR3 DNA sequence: TGTGCCAGCAGCTTTTTTGGACCGGGCGAGCAGTACTTC.